This T cell receptor (beta chain) originates from a study of cytomegalovirus exposure and HLA in healthy donors. Amplification used 60 Vbeta primers and 13 Jbeta primers. Data came from immunoSEQ multiplex PCR; TCRdb stores just in-frame clones and leaves some out. Here the sample spans 90,000 to 120,000 clones, more than 75% being singletons. Concerning this clone itself: As yet, its antigen is unknown.

Whole-study results and caveats: HLA allele associations emerged for some 16,000 TCR beta sequences in a later analysis, at 0.05 false discovery rate.

The clonotype was recovered from a young man in good health and CMV-seropositive. The material sequenced was PBMCs.

Here the CDR3 reads CASSFGSGWEETQYF. The DNA for the CDR3 is TGTGCCAGCAGCTTCGGCAGCGGGTGGGAAGAGACCCAGTACTTC. V is TRBV5-6 and J is TRBJ2-5; possible D gene TRBD2, 6 bases. This CDR3 is built from 15 residues. V lost 2 bases, J lost 3 bases, and 14 bases lay in between. Per germline, CDR1 SGHDT and CDR2 YYEEEE.